A selection of T cell receptor beta chains follows, all from one sample in a study of blood T cell repertoires in COVID-19. Generated by immunoSEQ multiplex PCR, the TCRdb table keeps only in-frame clones and is missing some. The table shows approximately 100,000 clones, with roughly 76% occurring only once. Sequenced material: peripheral blood. Every receptor here comes from a woman of 80 years or more with active or convalescent COVID-19. CDR3s include the opening cysteine and the closing phenylalanine or tryptophan. The order of the fields is J gene, clone size, V gene, D gene, CDR3 DNA, CDR3 protein. D genes are given only for firm matches. A clone size is listed for some rows: how often the clone was seen (once, few, many), or a class if it is expanded.

TRBJ2-2,.,TRBV4-2,TRBD2,TGTGCCAGCAGCCAACCCTCCGGGACTAGCGGGAGGGGAACCGGGGAGCTGTTTTTT,CASSQPSGTSGRGTGELFF
TRBJ2-3,.,TRBV28,TRBD2,TGTGCCAGCAAGGGACTAGCGGCTAGCACAGATACGCAGTATTTT,CASKGLAASTDTQYF
TRBJ2-7,.,TRBV19,TRBD1,TGTGCCAGTAGCCCGGGACAGGGGGCTGCCTACGAGCAGTACTTC,CASSPGQGAAYEQYF
TRBJ2-7,once,TRBV19,TRBD1,TGTGCCAGTAGCCCGGACAGGGGAGGCTACGAGCAGTACTTC,CASSPDRGGYEQYF
TRBJ2-1,.,TRBV7-2,.,TGTGCCAGCAGCTCCTGGAGTTCGGGCTACAATGAGCAGTTCTTC,CASSSWSSGYNEQFF
TRBJ1-1,once,TRBV7-9,.,TGTGCCAGCAGCTTAGTGTCGGCAGGAAACACTGAAGCTTTCTTT,CASSLVSAGNTEAFF
TRBJ2-2,few,TRBV9,TRBD2,TGTGCCAGCAGCGTGGACCTGGGACTAGCTGTAGGGGAGCTGTTTTTT,CASSVDLGLAVGELFF
TRBJ1-2,.,TRBV28,.,TGTGCCAGCATCGGGGGCAGCGGGGGTCGGGGCTACACCTTC,CASIGGSGGRGYTF
TRBJ1-1,few,TRBV7-8,.,TGTGCCAGCACATCTTACAGGGAGATGAACACTGAAGCTTTCTTT,CASTSYREMNTEAFF
TRBJ2-5,.,TRBV20-1,TRBD2,TGCAATGGAAGCGGGGGGGAGACCCAGTACTTC,CNGSGGETQYF
TRBJ2-7,.,TRBV19,TRBD2,TGTGCCAGTAGTTCATCTAGCGGGAGGGCCGTCTACGAGCAGTACTTC,CASSSSSGRAVYEQYF
TRBJ1-5,.,TRBV15,.,TGTGCCACCAGCAGCCAAACGGGGTTAACAGGGCTCGGGAATCAGCCCCAGCATTTT,CATSSQTGLTGLGNQPQHF
TRBJ1-2,.,TRBV6-2/TRBV6-3,TRBD1,TGTGCCAGCAGCACGACAGGGGTCTATGGCTACACCTTC,CASSTTGVYGYTF
TRBJ1-5,.,TRBV2,.,TGTGCCAGCAGTGAAGGGGCAGGGAGGAATCAGCCCCAGCATTTT,CASSEGAGRNQPQHF
TRBJ1-2,few,TRBV10-3,TRBD1,TGTGCCATCAGCTGGCTACCGGGACAGGGGAACAGAGGCTACACCTTC,CAISWLPGQGNRGYTF
TRBJ1-1,few,TRBV6-2/TRBV6-3,.,TGTGCCAGCAGTACCACTCGGGACACTGAAGCTTTCTTT,CASSTTRDTEAFF
TRBJ1-2,few,TRBV5-1,.,TGCGCCAGCAGCTTGGAACAGTCCTATGGCTACACCTTC,CASSLEQSYGYTF
TRBJ2-3,.,TRBV25-1,.,TGTGCCAGCAGTGAAGGCAGCACAGATACGCAGTATTTT,CASSEGSTDTQYF
TRBJ2-7,few,TRBV28,TRBD2,TGTGCCAGCAGTTGGGGCGGGAGCGAGCAGTACTTC,CASSWGGSEQYF
TRBJ2-7,.,TRBV2,.,TGTGCCAGCAGAACAGGGTACGAGCAGTACTTC,CASRTGYEQYF
TRBJ2-3,.,TRBV24-1,TRBD1,TGTGCCACCAGTGGGGGACCACAGGGGGACGGGTTAGGTACGCAGTATTTT,CATSGGPQGDGLGTQYF
TRBJ2-1,.,TRBV28,TRBD1,TGTGCCAGCAGTCGGGGGACAGGGATGAATGAGCAGTTCTTC,CASSRGTGMNEQFF
TRBJ1-6,.,TRBV6-6,.,TGTGCCAGTCGAGCACAGGAAAAGGGTTCACCCCTCCACTTT,CASRAQEKGSPLHF
TRBJ1-2,.,TRBV19,TRBD1,TGTGCCAGTAGTGCACGACAGGGGCCCTACGATGGCTACACCTTC,CASSARQGPYDGYTF
TRBJ1-1,.,TRBV20-1,.,TGCAGTGCTGAAAGGGGAACTGAAGCTTTCTTT,CSAERGTEAFF
TRBJ1-5,.,TRBV2,.,TGTGCCAGCAGTCCTGGGCCCGGTCGGCCCCAGCATTTT,CASSPGPGRPQHF
TRBJ1-2,.,TRBV12-3/TRBV12-4,.,TGTGCCAGCAGTTTGAACAGGGACTATGGCTACACCTTC,CASSLNRDYGYTF